These 26 T cell receptor beta chains were all obtained from the same sample, sequenced in a study of CXCR3-negative and CXCR3-positive naive CD8 T cells. These receptors' antigens are unknown. Preparation of TRB cDNA libraries relied on 5' RACE carrying UMI labels. For each CDR3 protein, TCRdb gives one entry from its re-call of the 5' RACE reads, without DNA. Its table lists roughly 130,000 distinct CDR3 sequences. Overall study findings and caveats: Researchers report that CXCR3-positive naive cells carry more hydrophobic TRB CDR3s than CXCR3-negative naive cells.

Sequences were obtained from naive CXCR3+ CD8+ T cells from blood. Subset reported: CD45RO-CCR7+CD27+CD95- naive CD8+ T cells expressing CXCR3 (TNR3+). These receptors originate from a human donor in good health. Some clones in this sample may be carry-over from other donors' samples.

CDR3 in amino acids: CASSVGGGGGNQPQHF. The rearrangement uses TRBV9 and TRBJ1-5; TCRdb proposes TRBD1, but this gene call is untestable without DNA. The germline V gene has CDR1 SGDLS and CDR2 YYNGEE. The CDR3 extends over 16 amino acids.

The chain has TRBV27 and TRBJ2-1. The length of the CDR3 is 13 residues. CDR1 MNHEY and CDR2 SMNVEV come from the germline V gene (reference sequence). CDR3 region: CASRWLLNNEQFF.

This chain joins TRBV7-9 and TRBJ2-7; checking the TCRdb D call of TRBD1 is not possible without DNA. This CDR3 has 15 amino acids. From germline, CDR1 is SEHNR and CDR2 FQNEAQ (reference sequence). The CDR3 sequence is CASSYPGTFSYEQYF.

The chain links TRBV16 to TRBJ2-7; TCRdb outputs TRBD1, but without DNA this stays unchecked. This CDR3 is built from 14 residues. CDR1 is KGHSY and CDR2 is FQNENV in the germline V gene. This chain's CDR3 is CASSQSGAQDEQYF.

The genes are TRBV7-6 and TRBJ2-7; TCRdb calls TRBD1, which cannot be checked without DNA. From germline, CDR1 is SGHVS and CDR2 FNYEAQ. The CDR3 has 14 amino acids. CDR3: CASSPWQGAYEQYF.

The chain employs TRBV5-1 and TRBJ2-7; TCRdb's D call of TRBD1 is untestable without DNA. The CDR3 runs to 13 residues. The germline V gene has CDR1 SGHRS and CDR2 YFSETQ. CDR3 protein: CASRGALAYEQYF.

CDR3 sequence reads: CSVEVGWEQYF. The chain couples TRBV29-1 to TRBJ2-7. Germline CDR1 SQVTM, CDR2 ANQGSEA. The CDR3 sequence is 11 residues long.

This chain uses TRBV27 with TRBJ2-7; the TRBD2 assignment by TCRdb is unverifiable without DNA. This CDR3 comprises 16 residues. CDR1 MNHEY and CDR2 SMNVEV come from the germline V gene (reference sequence). Here the CDR3 reads CASSLVGGPTSYEQYF.

The chain has TRBV4-3 and TRBJ2-7. Looked up from germline, CDR1 is LGHNA and CDR2 is YSLEER. The CDR3 has 14 residues. CDR3 residues: CASSQDRVRSEQYF.

The CDR3 here is CSASGGGLELFF. The V gene is TRBV29-1, the J gene TRBJ1-4. The CDR3 runs 12 residues. CDR1 is SQVTM, CDR2 ANQGSEA, per germline.

This sequence joins TRBV9 and TRBJ2-1; TCRdb selects TRBD2, and the lack of DNA leaves this call unchecked. Per the germline V gene, CDR1 is SGDLS and CDR2 is YYNGEE. The CDR3 has 14 amino acids. Here the CDR3 reads CASSAPPRLDEQFF.

The chain couples TRBV5-1 to TRBJ1-1. The germline V gene encodes CDR1 SGHRS and CDR2 YFSETQ. The CDR3 covers 14 residues. Here the CDR3 reads CASSLVQMNTEAFF.

The chain carries TRBV5-5 and TRBJ2-7. Germline V gene lookup returns CDR1 SGHKS and CDR2 YYEKEE (reference sequence). This CDR3 has 14 residues. This CDR3 is CASSSGRTSYEQYF.

The chain's CDR3 is CASSQDLLLAGFQETQYF. The chain uses TRBV4-2 and TRBJ2-5; TCRdb reports TRBD2, a call that lacks DNA to check it against. This CDR3 has 18 amino acids. Germline lookup yields CDR1 LGHNA and CDR2 YNFKEQ.

V gene TRBV28 combines with J gene TRBJ2-7; TCRdb indicates TRBD1, and absent DNA this call remains unverified. From germline, CDR1 is MDHEN and CDR2 SYDVKM. The CDR3 covers 13 residues. CDR3 residues: CASRSTGGNEQYF. The full variable domain, with the rest looked up from reference TRBV28 and TRBJ2-7, is DVKVTQSSRYLVKRTGEKVFLECVQDMDHENMFWYRQDPGLGLRLIYFSYDVKMKEKGDIPEGYSVSREKKERFSLILESASTNQTSMYLCASRSTGGNEQYFGPGTRLTVT.

V is TRBV20-1 and J is TRBJ1-1. CDR3 size: 15 residues. Germline CDR1 DFQATT, CDR2 SNEGSKA (reference sequence). CDR3 residues: CSAGDMYGVGTEAFF.

The J gene is TRBJ2-5, the V gene TRBV5-6. Germline V gene sequence: CDR1 SGHDT, CDR2 YYEEEE. The CDR3 runs to 12 residues. This CDR3 reads CASSLFGETQYF.

The CDR3 loop reads CASRPAGGEQPQHF. The chain joins TRBV28 to TRBJ1-5; TCRdb outputs TRBD1, but without DNA this stays unchecked. The CDR3 sequence is 14 residues long. Germline loops: CDR1 MDHEN, CDR2 SYDVKM.

The chain couples TRBV29-1 to TRBJ2-3; TCRdb lists TRBD2, though no DNA is available to test this call. Germline CDR1 and CDR2: SQVTM and ANQGSEA. This CDR3 spans 15 amino acids. This CDR3 reads CSVEGTSGQSDTQYF.

CDR3 residues: CASSYSGQGAREQYF. This chain links TRBV6-5 with TRBJ2-7; TCRdb's D gene call, TRBD1, goes unchecked for lack of DNA. This CDR3 region has 15 residues. Germline lookup yields CDR1 MNHEY and CDR2 SVGAGI.

CDR3 protein: CSVLIGSSYEQYF. The chain has TRBV29-1 and TRBJ2-7. The CDR3 sequence is 13 residues long. Germline loops: CDR1 SQVTM, CDR2 ANQGSEA.

The CDR3 loop reads CASSLLTSTGETQYF. The chain recombines TRBV6-1 with TRBJ2-5; TCRdb names TRBD2, which stays unverified in the absence of DNA. CDR1 is MNHNS, CDR2 SASEGT, per germline. The length of the CDR3 is 15 residues.

V is TRBV29-1 and J is TRBJ1-1. The V gene's germline CDR1 is SQVTM and CDR2 ANQGSEA. There are 15 residues in the CDR3. CDR3 sequence: CSVEDVVGLNTEAFF.

The chain carries TRBV7-9 and TRBJ2-5. The CDR3 has 14 amino acids. The germline V gene has CDR1 SEHNR and CDR2 FQNEAQ (reference sequence). CDR3 loop: CASSPDSTRETQYF. Combining the CDR3 with reference TRBV7-9 and TRBJ2-5 gives the whole variable domain DTGVSQNPRHKITKRGQNVTFRCDPISEHNRLYWYRQTLGQGPEFLTYFQNEAQLEKSRLLSDRFSAERPKGSFSTLEIQRTEQGDSAMYLCASSPDSTRETQYFGPGTRLLVL.

The chain links TRBV28 to TRBJ2-7; TCRdb outputs TRBD1, but without DNA this stays unchecked. Germline CDR1 reads MDHEN; CDR2 reads SYDVKM. This CDR3 contains 14 residues. The CDR3 loop reads CASSSRTGAYEQYF.

The rearrangement joins TRBV27 to TRBJ2-1; there is no DNA to check the TCRdb D call of TRBD2. CDR3 size: 15 residues. Germline V gene data show CDR1 as MNHEY and CDR2 as SMNVEV (reference sequence). The CDR3 protein is CASSPIAGSYNEQFF.